A selection of T cell receptor beta chains follows, all from one sample in a study of blood T cell repertoires in COVID-19. The protocol was immunoSEQ multiplex PCR, while the TCRdb copy is restricted to in-frame clones and leaves out a portion. Seen here are about 41,000 clones, 83% observed once, and the top ten hold about 44%. Input material: peripheral blood. The receptor set was obtained from a woman of 80 years or more with active or convalescent COVID-19. CDR3s include the opening cysteine and the closing phenylalanine or tryptophan. The D gene is left open where the match is weak. The size of a clone is reported for some rows only, either as once, few or many, or as a class for expanded clones.

V gene,J gene,D gene,clone size,CDR3 protein,CDR3 DNA
TRBV7-6,TRBJ1-4,-,-,CASSLYTNEKLFF,TGTGCCAGCAGCTTATATACTAATGAAAAACTGTTTTTT
TRBV7-8,TRBJ1-5,TRBD1,-,CASSLDMVPGSTGNNQPQHF,TGTGCCAGCAGCTTAGATATGGTCCCCGGATCGACAGGGAACAATCAGCCCCAGCATTTT
TRBV5-5,TRBJ2-1,-,-,CASSSGWVDINEQFF,TGTGCCAGCAGCTCCGGGTGGGTTGATATCAATGAGCAGTTCTTC
TRBV5-1,TRBJ2-2,TRBD2,once,CASSSRGTSGSGTGELFF,TGCGCCAGCAGCTCCCGAGGGACTAGCGGGAGCGGCACCGGGGAGCTGTTTTTT
TRBV6-5,TRBJ1-2,TRBD1,-,CASSRQGRDGYTF,TGTGCCAGCAGTCGACAGGGGAGGGATGGCTACACCTTC
TRBV30,TRBJ1-5,-,-,CAWNGQGGSNQPQHF,TGTGCCTGGAATGGGCAGGGAGGATCTAATCAGCCCCAGCATTTT
TRBV9,TRBJ2-2,-,-,CASSVANTPRTGELFF,TGTGCCAGCAGCGTAGCGAATACCCCGCGGACCGGGGAGCTGTTTTTT
TRBV6-4,TRBJ2-5,-,-,CASSVTSEETQYF,TGTGCCAGCAGTGTCACTAGTGAAGAGACCCAGTACTTC
TRBV7-6,TRBJ2-7,-,-,CASSRGLWGPYEQYF,TGTGCCAGCAGCCGCGGTTTGTGGGGGCCCTACGAGCAGTACTTC
TRBV7-8,TRBJ2-1,TRBD2,few,CASSLSGGDTSYNEQFF,TGTGCCAGCAGCCTGTCGGGGGGGGACACTTCCTACAATGAGCAGTTCTTC
TRBV9,TRBJ1-3,-,-,CASSADGSSGNTIYF,TGTGCCAGCAGCGCCGACGGGAGCTCTGGAAACACCATATATTTT
TRBV9,TRBJ2-1,TRBD2,-,CASSGGLAEKNEQFF,TGTGCCAGCAGCGGTGGACTAGCGGAAAAGAATGAGCAGTTCTTC
TRBV12-2,TRBJ1-5,-,-,CASRLADRLNSNQPQHF,TGTGCAAGTCGCTTAGCGGACAGGCTCAATAGCAATCAGCCCCAGCATTTT
TRBV19,TRBJ2-1,-,-,CASKAPVRDEQFF,TGTGCCAGCAAAGCCCCTGTGAGGGATGAGCAGTTCTTC
TRBV9,TRBJ2-7,TRBD2,-,CASSATYLIAGGSYEQYF,TGTGCCAGCAGCGCTACCTACTTAATAGCGGGAGGGTCCTACGAGCAGTACTTC
TRBV5-4,TRBJ2-1,-,-,CASKPQVRDSGSNEQFF,TGTGCCAGCAAACCCCAGGTTCGGGACTCCGGGTCCAATGAGCAGTTCTTC
TRBV10-3,TRBJ2-7,-,-,CAISERAPPEEQYF,TGTGCCATCAGTGAGCGAGCACCCCCGGAGGAGCAGTACTTC
TRBV18,TRBJ2-5,TRBD2,-,CASSLGGGQETQYF,TGTGCCAGCTCACTTGGCGGGGGGCAGGAGACCCAGTACTTC
TRBV30,TRBJ1-1,-,-,CAWRQGTSTEAFF,TGTGCCTGGAGACAGGGCACTAGCACTGAAGCTTTCTTT
TRBV9,TRBJ1-6,-,-,CASSVWDSGNSPLHF,TGTGCCAGCAGCGTATGGGACTCTGGTAATTCACCCCTCCACTTT
TRBV28,TRBJ1-6,TRBD1,-,CASSSNRGTANSPLHF,TGTGCCAGCAGTTCAAACAGGGGGACGGCTAATTCACCCCTCCACTTT
TRBV5-1,TRBJ2-7,-,-,CASSPSGAWDEQYF,TGCGCCAGCAGCCCCTCGGGAGCCTGGGACGAGCAGTACTTC
TRBV11-3,TRBJ2-2,TRBD2,-,CASSASGTNTGELFF,TGTGCCAGCAGCGCAAGCGGGACGAACACCGGGGAGCTGTTTTTT
TRBV7-9,TRBJ1-1,TRBD1,-,CASSFQGADTEAFF,TGTGCCAGCAGCTTTCAGGGGGCCGACACTGAAGCTTTCTTT